Each of the 29 T cell receptor beta chains below was sequenced from the same sample in a study of T cell repertoires in aging, cancer and after chemotherapy. TRB rearrangements spanning V, D and J were amplified using mixed TRB-A/B primers. TCRdb re-called the multiplex PCR reads with MiXCR, one entry per CDR3 protein. This table holds around 1,800 distinct CDR3 sequences, 36% found once. TCR beta rearrangements were amplified from peripheral blood genomic DNA. The sample consisted of blood. All receptors derive from a human donor with a solid tumor.

This rearrangement joins TRBV20-1 to TRBJ2-7, with 8 bases that match TRBD1. This CDR3 has 13 amino acids. V dropped 2 bases and J dropped 4; count of bases not matched to a gene: 4. CDR1 is DFQATT, CDR2 SNEGSKA, per germline (reference sequence). As DNA, the CDR3 is TGCAGTGCTAGAAGGACAGGGTGGTACGAGCAGTACTTC. Residues: CSARRTGWYEQYF.

V is TRBV28 and J is TRBJ1-2, with TRBD1 matching over 10 bases. V lost 6 bases to trimming and J lost 6 bases; unmatched junction nucleotides: 7. Germline values: CDR1 MDHEN, CDR2 SYDVKM. There are 14 residues in the CDR3. CDR3 bases: TGTGCCAGCAGGAAGGGACAGGGGATTCATGGCTACACCTTC. Translating gives CASRKGQGIHGYTF.

There are a few counts of this clonotype. The gene calls are TRBV6-5 and TRBJ2-7; 11 nucleotides match TRBD2. V lost 0 bases to trimming and J lost 6 bases; unmatched junction nucleotides: 4. The CDR3 totals 15 residues. Per the germline V gene, CDR1 is MNHEY and CDR2 is SVGAGI. The CDR3 protein is CASSYSKLAGAEQYF. CDR3 bases: TGTGCCAGCAGTTACTCGAAACTAGCGGGAGCCGAGCAGTACTTC.

About this clonotype itself: Since the CDR3 does not end with the conserved phenylalanine or tryptophan, this likely comes from a read error. The V call is TRBV6-1, the J call TRBJ2-1, with 13 bases aligning to TRBD2. The CDR3 contains 15 residues. From germline, CDR1 is MNHNS and CDR2 SASEGT. Trimming cost V 5 bases and J 3 bases; bases outside gene matches: 1. The CDR3, as DNA: TGTGCCAGCAGTCGGACTAGCGGGAGCTACAATGAGCAGTTCATC. It translates to CASSRTSGSYNEQFI.

This sequence joins TRBV27 and TRBJ1-5; 10 bases line up with TRBD1. CDR1 and CDR2 (germline): MNHEY, SMNVEV (reference sequence). V lost 4 bases, J lost 2 bases, and 2 bases stayed unmatched. The CDR3 is made up of 15 amino acids. DNA of the CDR3: TGTGCCAGCAGTTCCGGGACAGGGGGCAATCAGCCCCAGCATTTT. It is translated as CASSSGTGGNQPQHF.

By frequency in the sample, this clonotype is large (0.1 to 1%). The chain is built from TRBV19 and TRBJ2-2; the D call may be TRBD1 or TRBD2 (6 bases each). Germline V gene data show CDR1 as LNHDA and CDR2 as SQIVND (reference sequence). The CDR3 loop spans 14 amino acids. Between the trimmed V and J ends, which lost 10 bases and 0 bases, there was a span of 12 bases. The CDR3 nucleotides read TGTGCCACCCTTAGGGGGGCGAACACCGGGGAGCTGTTTTTT. Amino acid sequence: CATLRGANTGELFF.

This clonotype was seen more than once but under ten times. The rearrangement joins TRBV19 to TRBJ2-7, with D possibly being TRBD1 or TRBD2 (5 bases each). The CDR3 totals 13 residues. Trimming removed 7 bases at V and 4 bases at J, with 14 bases between. Germline CDR1 LNHDA, CDR2 SQIVND (reference sequence). The chain's CDR3 is CASMGRGTYEQYF. CDR3 nucleotides: TGTGCCAGTATGGGACGGGGAACTTACGAGCAGTACTTC.

The chain uses TRBV5-4 and TRBJ2-7; a weak D match, TRBD1 (6 bases). CDR3 length: 16 amino acids. The V and J ends lost 0 bases and 2 bases respectively, with 15 bases between them. Per the germline V gene, CDR1 is SGHNT and CDR2 is YYREEE (reference sequence). The CDR3 sequence is CASSLDPDRSTYEQYF. CDR3 sequence (DNA): TGTGCCAGCAGCTTGGATCCCGACAGGTCGACCTACGAGCAGTACTTC.

The chain uses TRBV27 and TRBJ2-2, with 10 positions matching TRBD1. The J segment lost 5 bases and the V segment lost 5 bases, leaving 14 bases of the junction unmatched. This CDR3 is 18 amino acids long. Germline CDR1 MNHEY, CDR2 SMNVEV (reference sequence). The CDR3 protein is CASSLYRPGQGSTGELFF. DNA of the CDR3: TGTGCCAGCAGTCTATACCGACCGGGACAGGGGTCTACCGGGGAGCTGTTTTTT.

The rearrangement joins TRBV6-5 to TRBJ1-5; tentative D call: TRBD1 (5 bases). V lost 7 bases and J lost 0, with 13 bases in between. Germline V gene data show CDR1 as MNHEY and CDR2 as SVGAGI. The CDR3 extends over 15 amino acids. The CDR3 DNA reads as TGTGCCAGCACAAGGGGAGAGTATAGCAATCAGCCCCAGCATTTT. This codes for CASTRGEYSNQPQHF.

The chain has TRBV20-1 and TRBJ2-1; D possibly corresponds to TRBD1 (5 bases). The CDR3 runs 15 residues. V was trimmed by 1 base and J by 6 bases, leaving 16 bases between them. Germline assignment: CDR1 DFQATT and CDR2 SNEGSKA (reference sequence). In DNA, the CDR3 is TGCAGTGCTAGAGTGGGGCCAAGGTCCCCCAATGAGCAGTTCTTC. This codes for CSARVGPRSPNEQFF.

The chain combines TRBV7-6 with TRBJ2-7, with D unresolved. Trimming shortened V by 5 bases and J by 0 bases, and 5 bases separated the two germline ends. CDR3 length: 12 residues. The germline V gene encodes CDR1 SGHVS and CDR2 FNYEAQ. CDR3 loop: CASSPSSYEQYF. In DNA form, the CDR3 reads TGTGCCAGCAGCCCCAGCTCCTACGAGCAGTACTTC. Filled out from reference TRBV7-6 and TRBJ2-7, the complete variable domain reads GAGVSQSPRYKVTKRGQDVALRCDPISGHVSLYWYRQALGQGPEFLTYFNYEAQQDKSGLPNDRFSAERPEGSISTLTIQRTEQRDSAMYRCASSPSSYEQYFGPGTRLTVT.

This clonotype turned up a few times. V and J are TRBV27 and TRBJ1-6; 8 nucleotides agree with TRBD1. The CDR3 is 13 residues long. Germline CDR1 and CDR2: MNHEY and SMNVEV (reference sequence). The V segment lost 4 bases and the J segment 12 bases; nucleotides outside the gene matches: 5. In nucleotides, the CDR3 is TGTGCCAGCAGTTCCCGACAGGGGTTACCCCTCCACTTT. It is translated as CASSSRQGLPLHF.

Only a few counts were recorded for this clonotype. The chain is built from TRBV19 and TRBJ2-6; D not certain. CDR1 and CDR2 from the germline V gene are LNHDA and SQIVND (reference sequence). The germline V and J ends were trimmed by 1 base and 0 bases, with 7 bases remaining between them. CDR3 length: 16 residues. The CDR3: CASSIARHSGANVLTF. In DNA form, the CDR3 reads TGTGCCAGTAGTATAGCCAGACACTCTGGGGCCAACGTCCTGACTTTC.

This chain connects TRBV6-1 to TRBJ2-7; D call uncertain. The CDR3 loop spans 15 amino acids. Germline-derived CDR1 and CDR2 are MNHNS and SASEGT. The V gene lost 0 bases and the J gene lost 3 bases, with 12 bases spanning the gap. In DNA form, the CDR3 reads TGTGCCAGCAGTGAAGCTTTGGGAAAGCTCTACGAGCAGTACTTC. Translating gives CASSEALGKLYEQYF.

The J gene is TRBJ2-3, the V gene TRBV20-1; 8 nucleotides match TRBD2. CDR1 is DFQATT, CDR2 SNEGSKA, per germline (reference sequence). V lost 3 bases, J lost 0 bases, and 11 bases stayed unmatched. CDR3 size: 17 residues. Here the CDR3 reads CSARAAGGHSSTDTQYF. The CDR3 nucleotides read TGCAGTGCTAGGGCGGCGGGGGGCCACTCTAGCACAGATACGCAGTATTTT.

This chain connects TRBV19 to TRBJ2-2; D unresolved. V was cut by 5 bases and J by 6 bases, with 16 bases left in between. Germline CDR1 and CDR2: LNHDA and SQIVND (reference sequence). CDR3 length: 15 amino acids. As DNA, the CDR3 is TGTGCCAGTAGTCCAATTGGGAATTCCGCCGGGGAGCTGTTTTTT. Protein: CASSPIGNSAGELFF.

The chain employs TRBV5-1 and TRBJ2-3; no clear D. Germline-derived CDR1 and CDR2 are SGHRS and YFSETQ. The CDR3 spans 13 residues. V was trimmed by 3 bases and J by 1 base, leaving 6 bases between them. This CDR3 is CASSSAGTDTQYF. The DNA of the CDR3 is TGCGCCAGCAGCTCCGCGGGCACAGATACGCAGTATTTT.

The genes are TRBV6-5 and TRBJ1-4; no clear D gene. The V end lost 6 bases, the J end lost 8 bases, and 16 bases lay between the germline ends. Germline lookup yields CDR1 MNHEY and CDR2 SVGAGI. The CDR3 extends over 14 amino acids. CDR3 sequence: CASRNRGFWEKLFF. DNA for the CDR3: TGTGCCAGCAGAAACCGGGGTTTTTGGGAAAAACTGTTTTTT.

V is TRBV10-3 and J is TRBJ1-4, with a tentative D call TRBD1 (5 bases). Germline V gene data show CDR1 as ENHRY and CDR2 as SYGVKD. The CDR3 has 16 residues. V gave up 0 bases and J gave up 3 bases, with 11 bases separating them. The CDR3 here is CAISESGLLSNEKLFF. The CDR3 DNA is TGTGCCATCAGTGAGTCGGGACTCCTATCTAATGAAAAACTGTTTTTT.

This sequence joins TRBV20-1 and TRBJ2-3; TRBD2 matches 9 bases. V shed 5 bases, J shed 0 bases, and the junction held 6 bases outside the gene matches. Germline CDR1 reads DFQATT; CDR2 reads SNEGSKA (reference sequence). This CDR3 comprises 15 residues. In DNA form, the CDR3 reads TGCAGTGCTCAAAGAGCGGGAGGCAGCACAGATACGCAGTATTTT. This encodes CSAQRAGGSTDTQYF.

The CDR3 region is CASSIVRLDTQYF. CDR3 nucleotide sequence: TGTGCCAGTAGTATCGTCAGGTTAGATACGCAGTATTTT. The V gene is TRBV19, the J gene TRBJ2-3; no clear D gene. V was pared by 3 bases and J by 5 bases, with 9 bases between. Germline V gives CDR1 LNHDA, CDR2 SQIVND (reference sequence). The CDR3 is 13 amino acids.

The chain joins TRBV4-1 to TRBJ2-1, with a possible D match to TRBD2 (6 bases). V lost 0 bases and J 3 bases, leaving 12 bases between the germline ends. This CDR3 region has 16 residues. Germline CDR1 and CDR2: MGHRA and YSYEKL. CDR3 coding DNA: TGCGCCAGCAGCCAAGACTCCGGGAGCGACTACAATGAGCAGTTCTTC. The encoded protein is CASSQDSGSDYNEQFF.

This clonotype is classed as large. J is TRBJ2-2 and V is TRBV29-1; possibly TRBD1 for D (6 bases). This CDR3 is built from 11 residues. CDR1 and CDR2 (germline): SQVTM, ANQGSEA. V gave up 7 bases and J gave up 6 bases, with 9 bases separating them. The CDR3 DNA reads TGCAGCGGCAGGGGAGCCGGGGAGCTGTTTTTT. Translated: CSGRGAGELFF.

The V call is TRBV6-6, the J call TRBJ2-5; D may be TRBD2 (6 bases). CDR1 and CDR2 (germline): MNHNY, SVGAGI (reference sequence). Trimming cost V 2 bases and J 5 bases, with 12 bases left between them. The CDR3 runs 14 residues. CDR3 coding DNA: TGTGCCAGCAGTTACGGGGGGAGAGTTGAGACCCAGTACTTC. Translation gives CASSYGGRVETQYF.

This clonotype was observed a single time. V gene TRBV7-2 combines with J gene TRBJ2-5, with 9 bases aligning to TRBD1. The DNA end favors TRBJ2-7, so the J call may be wrong. CDR3 length equals 15 residues. The germline V gene encodes CDR1 SGHTA and CDR2 FQGNSA. The CDR3 nucleotides are TGTGCCAGCAGCTTAGACTGGGACAGGGTCAACGAGCAGTACTTC. This codes for CASSLDWDRVNEQYF.

The chain recombines TRBV20-1 with TRBJ2-5, with D possibly TRBD2 on 6 matching bases. The V end was cut by 0 bases, the J end by 4 bases, with 12 bases between. Germline CDR1 DFQATT, CDR2 SNEGSKA (reference sequence). CDR3 length: 14 amino acids. The CDR3 sequence is CSARDRRGGETQYF. The CDR3 region has the DNA TGCAGTGCTAGAGATCGAAGGGGAGGAGAGACCCAGTACTTC.

This clonotype has only a few counts. The V call is TRBV6-5, the J call TRBJ1-2; 7 bases agree with TRBD1. The CDR3 spans 16 residues. Trimming took 4 bases from V and 6 from J; bases not matched to a gene: 14. Germline CDR1 MNHEY, CDR2 SVGAGI. CDR3 sequence reads: CASSSPRTGQRHGYTF. For the CDR3, the DNA is TGTGCCAGCAGTTCCCCCCGAACGGGACAGCGCCATGGCTACACCTTC.

V gene TRBV19 combines with J gene TRBJ2-1; 9 bases fit TRBD2. Looked up from germline, CDR1 is LNHDA and CDR2 is SQIVND (reference sequence). The CDR3 contains 16 residues. With 6 bases clipped from V and 8 bases from J, the junction kept 14 bases outside the gene matches. The CDR3 sequence is CASSRGGAGGRHEQFF. The CDR3 nucleotides read TGTGCCAGTAGCCGCGGGGGGGCGGGAGGCCGCCATGAGCAGTTCTTC.